The text below deals with one T cell receptor (beta chain). The table came from immunoSEQ multiplex PCR; TCRdb's copy has only in-frame clones and leaves some out. The top ten clones hold around 7% of a sample with roughly 100,000 clones, approximately 80% of them seen once. CDR1 SGDLS and CDR2 YYNGEE come from the germline V gene. Unmatched junction bases numbered 10, after V lost 4 bases and J lost 6 bases. The CDR3 is made up of 15 amino acids. This entry belongs to a study of blood T cell repertoires in COVID-19. The chain has TRBV9 and TRBJ1-1; 9 nucleotides line up with TRBD1. Sequencing was done on a sample of peripheral blood. This TCR came from a man in his 70s with acute or convalescent COVID-19. CDR3 in DNA: TGTGCCAGCAGCCCGTCCGGACAGGGGATGTCTGAAGCTTTCTTT. Translated: CASSPSGQGMSEAFF.